The entry below describes one TCR beta chain. Its antigen is unknown. The sample originates from a study of T cell responses to AZD1222 COVID-19 vaccine. Study outcomes and limitations: Spike-specific TCR depth and breadth grew after two AZD1222 doses. The repertoires were collected only after the peak T cell response. The sample set comprised mostly white British donors with more females, and clonal diversity was possibly underestimated.

Method: immunoSEQ multiplex PCR; TCRdb's copy keeps in-frame clones and lacks some. Of roughly 120,000 clones listed, about nine tenths are singletons. The CDR3 is made up of 13 amino acids. V was shortened by 2 bases and J by 0 bases, with 5 bases between the two germline ends. Per germline, CDR1 SGHRS and CDR2 YFSETQ. This TCR came from an adult in good health. The chain is built from TRBV5-1 and TRBJ1-1; unclear D gene. Sequences were derived from peripheral blood, sampled on day 0 of AZD1222 vaccination. The CDR3 sequence is CASSFNMNTEAFF. In nucleotides, the CDR3 is TGCGCCAGCAGCTTTAACATGAACACTGAAGCTTTCTTT.